These T cell receptor beta chains were read from a single sample in a study of neurological immune-mediated disorders. TCRdb used MiXCR to reprocess the 5' RACE reads, holding one entry per CDR3 protein. The data show 25,000 to 30,000 distinct CDR3 sequences, with around 6.3% seen just once and about 8.1% held by the top ten. The sample consisted of PBMCs. The receptors originated from a woman between 50 and 59 years old in good health. Each CDR3 is given with its conserved first and last residue. The D gene is left open where the match is weak. A row's size may be missing; if present it is once, few, many or a size class.

CDR3nt: TGTGCCAGCGGACAGGCCGCCGTGCGGTACTTC; CDR3aa: CASGQAAVRYF; j_gene: TRBJ2-7; v_gene: TRBV6-5; d_gene: TRBD1; abundance: many
CDR3nt: TGCAGTGCTAGAGATCAGCTAGCGGGAGACTACAATGAGCAGTTCTTC; CDR3aa: CSARDQLAGDYNEQFF; j_gene: TRBJ2-1; v_gene: TRBV20-1; d_gene: TRBD2; abundance: many
CDR3nt: TGTGCCAGCAGTTACGGTCCAGATACGCAGTATTTT; CDR3aa: CASSYGPDTQYF; j_gene: TRBJ2-3; v_gene: TRBV6-6; d_gene: NA; abundance: NA
CDR3nt: TGTGCCAGCAGCCCTCTAGCGGGTGGAACCGGGGAGCTGTTTTTT; CDR3aa: CASSPLAGGTGELFF; j_gene: TRBJ2-2; v_gene: TRBV7-2; d_gene: TRBD2; abundance: many
CDR3nt: TGTGCCAGCACCTCGACAGGTAGAGAGTACGAGCAGTACTTC; CDR3aa: CASTSTGREYEQYF; j_gene: TRBJ2-7; v_gene: TRBV12-3/TRBV12-4; d_gene: NA; abundance: many
CDR3nt: TGTGCTAGTACGCAATCAGGGATGACCGGGGAGCTGTTTTTT; CDR3aa: CASTQSGMTGELFF; j_gene: TRBJ2-2; v_gene: TRBV19; d_gene: NA; abundance: many
CDR3nt: TGTGCCAGCAGCTTAGCTGTGCGATTAGCGGATACATCCTACGAGCAGTACTTC; CDR3aa: CASSLAVRLADTSYEQYF; j_gene: TRBJ2-7; v_gene: TRBV7-9; d_gene: NA; abundance: many
CDR3nt: TGCAGTGCTAGAGTCGTGGGGATCAATGAGCAGTTCTTC; CDR3aa: CSARVVGINEQFF; j_gene: TRBJ2-1; v_gene: TRBV20-1; d_gene: NA; abundance: many
CDR3nt: TGCAGTGCTAGAGATCCGGGACAGGGGCCCTACGAGCAGTACTTC; CDR3aa: CSARDPGQGPYEQYF; j_gene: TRBJ2-7; v_gene: TRBV20-1; d_gene: TRBD1; abundance: many
CDR3nt: TGTGCCAGCAGCCAGGCCGGCTACAATGAGCAGTTCTTC; CDR3aa: CASSQAGYNEQFF; j_gene: TRBJ2-1; v_gene: TRBV7-2; d_gene: NA; abundance: medium-sized
CDR3nt: TGCGCCAGCAGCAGACCCATTGGACTAGCGGTAGATACGCAGTATTTT; CDR3aa: CASSRPIGLAVDTQYF; j_gene: TRBJ2-3; v_gene: TRBV5-1; d_gene: TRBD2; abundance: many
CDR3nt: TGTGCCAGCAGTTTAGCGTCCCCGGGAAACACCATATATTTT; CDR3aa: CASSLASPGNTIYF; j_gene: TRBJ1-3; v_gene: TRBV28; d_gene: NA; abundance: NA
CDR3nt: TGCGCCAGCAGCGCGGACAGCCAATCCTCTGGAAACACCATATATTTT; CDR3aa: CASSADSQSSGNTIYF; j_gene: TRBJ1-3; v_gene: TRBV5-1; d_gene: NA; abundance: many
CDR3nt: TGCGCCAGCAGCTTGACAGCGGGCACAGATACGCAGTATTTT; CDR3aa: CASSLTAGTDTQYF; j_gene: TRBJ2-3; v_gene: TRBV5-1; d_gene: NA; abundance: many
CDR3nt: TGTGCCAGCAGCGTAGACACCCGAAATTCACCCCTCCACTTT; CDR3aa: CASSVDTRNSPLHF; j_gene: TRBJ1-6; v_gene: TRBV9; d_gene: NA; abundance: many
CDR3nt: TGTGCCAGCACCCTCTTTCAGGGGAATGAGCAGTTCTTC; CDR3aa: CASTLFQGNEQFF; j_gene: TRBJ2-1; v_gene: TRBV28; d_gene: NA; abundance: many
CDR3nt: TGCAGTGCTAGAGCTCGGGGAGGATTGAACACTGAAGCTTTCTTT; CDR3aa: CSARARGGLNTEAFF; j_gene: TRBJ1-1; v_gene: TRBV20-1; d_gene: NA; abundance: many
CDR3nt: TGTGCCAGCAGTTTTCGCAGGGCCACAGTCTCTGGGGCCAACGTCCTGACTTTC; CDR3aa: CASSFRRATVSGANVLTF; j_gene: TRBJ2-6; v_gene: TRBV12-3/TRBV12-4; d_gene: NA; abundance: many
CDR3nt: TGTGCCAGCAGCCCCGTAGCGGGATTGGGAGATACGCAGTATTTT; CDR3aa: CASSPVAGLGDTQYF; j_gene: TRBJ2-3; v_gene: TRBV6-5; d_gene: TRBD2; abundance: many
CDR3nt: TGTGCCAGCAGTTTAGGGCTAGCGACCTACAATGAGCAGTTCTTC; CDR3aa: CASSLGLATYNEQFF; j_gene: TRBJ2-1; v_gene: TRBV28; d_gene: NA; abundance: many
CDR3nt: TGCGCCAGCAGCCAAGTCGGACAGGGCTATGGCTACACCTTC; CDR3aa: CASSQVGQGYGYTF; j_gene: TRBJ1-2; v_gene: TRBV4-3; d_gene: TRBD1; abundance: many
CDR3nt: TGTGCCAGCAGTTCTTTCGTTCTGGGAGGAAACACCATATATTTT; CDR3aa: CASSSFVLGGNTIYF; j_gene: TRBJ1-3; v_gene: TRBV28; d_gene: NA; abundance: many
CDR3nt: TGTGCCAGCAGTGAACAGTTGACAGCAAATTCACCCCTCCACTTT; CDR3aa: CASSEQLTANSPLHF; j_gene: TRBJ1-6; v_gene: TRBV2; d_gene: NA; abundance: many
CDR3nt: TGTGCCAGCAGCCAGAAGGGTAGTGAGCAGTTCTTC; CDR3aa: CASSQKGSEQFF; j_gene: TRBJ2-1; v_gene: TRBV7-7; d_gene: NA; abundance: many
CDR3nt: TGCAGTGCTAGAGATCATGGGGCTAATGAAAAACTGTTTTTT; CDR3aa: CSARDHGANEKLFF; j_gene: TRBJ1-4; v_gene: TRBV20-1; d_gene: NA; abundance: many
CDR3nt: TGTGCCAGCCTGGTCCGGGACAGGGCTTCCTTTAACACCGGGGAGCTGTTTTTT; CDR3aa: CASLVRDRASFNTGELFF; j_gene: TRBJ2-2; v_gene: TRBV6-1; d_gene: TRBD1; abundance: many
CDR3nt: TGCGCCAGCAGCGTCTCTCCGCAGACAGGGAACTATGGCTACACCTTC; CDR3aa: CASSVSPQTGNYGYTF; j_gene: TRBJ1-2; v_gene: TRBV5-1; d_gene: TRBD1; abundance: many
CDR3nt: TGCAGCATCCGGACAGGGGGCATCGGGGAGCTGTTTTTT; CDR3aa: CSIRTGGIGELFF; j_gene: TRBJ2-2; v_gene: TRBV29-1; d_gene: TRBD1; abundance: many
CDR3nt: TGCAGTGCTGTACCGGGACTACCGTCCTACGAGCAGTACTTC; CDR3aa: CSAVPGLPSYEQYF; j_gene: TRBJ2-7; v_gene: TRBV20-1; d_gene: TRBD2; abundance: many
CDR3nt: TGCGCCAGCAGCTTGGAGGGGTCGGGAGATACGCAGTATTTT; CDR3aa: CASSLEGSGDTQYF; j_gene: TRBJ2-3; v_gene: TRBV5-1; d_gene: NA; abundance: many
CDR3nt: TGTGCCAGCAGTTACGAACAGGCCAGCTCACCCCTCCACTTT; CDR3aa: CASSYEQASSPLHF; j_gene: TRBJ1-6; v_gene: TRBV6-5; d_gene: NA; abundance: many
CDR3nt: TGTGCCAGCAAGGGGGGAACGGGCTACGAGCAGTACTTC; CDR3aa: CASKGGTGYEQYF; j_gene: TRBJ2-7; v_gene: TRBV28; d_gene: NA; abundance: many
CDR3nt: TGCGCCAGCAGCCGGTCAGGGAATCAGCCCCAGCATTTT; CDR3aa: CASSRSGNQPQHF; j_gene: TRBJ1-5; v_gene: TRBV5-1; d_gene: NA; abundance: many
CDR3nt: TGCGCCAGCAGCTGGGACCCGAACACCGGGGAGCTGTTTTTT; CDR3aa: CASSWDPNTGELFF; j_gene: TRBJ2-2; v_gene: TRBV4-3; d_gene: NA; abundance: many
CDR3nt: TGTGCCAGCAGTTCAGCCCATGAGCAGTTCTTC; CDR3aa: CASSSAHEQFF; j_gene: TRBJ2-1; v_gene: TRBV28; d_gene: NA; abundance: many
CDR3nt: TGCAGCGTTGAACAGGGCGGCAAACTGTTTTTT; CDR3aa: CSVEQGGKLFF; j_gene: TRBJ1-4; v_gene: TRBV29-1; d_gene: NA; abundance: medium-sized
CDR3nt: TGTGCCAGCAGCGATAAGACTAGCGGGAGGGAACACGAGCAGTACTTC; CDR3aa: CASSDKTSGREHEQYF; j_gene: TRBJ2-7; v_gene: TRBV9; d_gene: TRBD2; abundance: NA
CDR3nt: TGCAGTGCGGGACAGGGGGGCGATGAGCAGTTCTTC; CDR3aa: CSAGQGGDEQFF; j_gene: TRBJ2-1; v_gene: TRBV20-1; d_gene: TRBD1; abundance: many
CDR3nt: TGCAGTGCTTACAGGGGACAAGAGACCCAGTACTTC; CDR3aa: CSAYRGQETQYF; j_gene: TRBJ2-5; v_gene: TRBV20-1; d_gene: TRBD1; abundance: NA
CDR3nt: TGCAGTGCTAGCCAAGGGCCGGCTCTCAATCAGCCCCAGCATTTT; CDR3aa: CSASQGPALNQPQHF; j_gene: TRBJ1-5; v_gene: TRBV20-1; d_gene: NA; abundance: medium-sized